Listed here are 25 T cell receptor beta chains from one sample, sequenced in a study of blood T cells in healthy people across ages. Alongside a J-beta primer mix, a sample-barcoded 5' primer served in a second PCR lasting 7 to 11 cycles. TCRdb ran MiXCR on the 5' RACE reads and lists one entry per CDR3 protein. The sample has approximately 830,000 distinct CDR3 sequences; about 59% are singletons. The sequenced material came from blood. Receptors were obtained from a man aged 30-40 years in good health.

In DNA, the CDR3 is TGTGCCAGCAGTTTGGGGTGGCCCCAGCATTTT. It yields the protein CASSLGWPQHF. The chain employs TRBV28 and TRBJ1-5; D gene ambiguous. The CDR3 is 11 residues long. CDR1 is MDHEN, CDR2 SYDVKM, per germline. The V end was cut by 3 bases, the J end by 9 bases, with 6 bases between.

V is TRBV29-1 and J is TRBJ2-7; D gene ambiguous. V was clipped by 7 bases and J by 0 bases, with 10 bases between them. This CDR3 contains 12 residues. CDR1 is SQVTM and CDR2 is ANQGSEA in the germline V gene. CDR3 in amino acids: CSGGSSSYEQYF. The CDR3 DNA reads as TGCAGCGGGGGATCGAGCTCCTACGAGCAGTACTTC.

This rearrangement joins TRBV5-1 to TRBJ2-1; TRBD2 matches at 10 bases. Unmatched junction bases numbered 13, after V lost 3 bases and J lost 7 bases. The V gene's germline CDR1 is SGHRS and CDR2 YFSETQ. The CDR3 extends over 17 amino acids. CDR3 nucleotide sequence: TGCGCCAGCAGCTGGCCAAGCGGGGGGGCCGTCAGGAATGAGCAGTTCTTC. Protein: CASSWPSGGAVRNEQFF.

This clonotype has just a few counts. The rearrangement joins TRBV4-2 to TRBJ2-1; D unresolved. Looked up from germline, CDR1 is LGHNA and CDR2 is YNFKEQ. The germline V and J ends were trimmed by 2 bases and 0 bases, with 11 bases remaining between them. The length of the CDR3 is 16 residues. The CDR3 reads CASSQPPRDSYNEQFF. The CDR3 DNA is TGTGCCAGCAGCCAACCTCCCCGCGACTCCTACAATGAGCAGTTCTTC.

This clonotype was recorded many times. V is TRBV6-2 or TRBV6-3 and J is TRBJ2-3; D unresolved. Trimming took 5 bases from V and 3 from J, leaving 6 bases between them. Germline V CDR1 and CDR2: MNHEY, SVGEGT. The CDR3 is made up of 12 amino acids. The CDR3, as DNA: TGTGCCAGCAGTCCCTGGACAGATACGCAGTATTTT. Translation: CASSPWTDTQYF.

This clonotype occurred once. This sequence joins TRBV20-1 and TRBJ1-6; D ambiguous. CDR1 is DFQATT, CDR2 SNEGSKA, per germline (reference sequence). V was pared by 6 bases and J by 7 bases, with 13 bases between. The CDR3 contains 13 residues. CDR3 nucleotide sequence: TGCAGTGCAGACCGGGAGCCAAATTCACCCCTCCACTTT. Its protein product is CSADREPNSPLHF.

The chain has TRBV7-3 and TRBJ2-1; 7 positions agree with TRBD2. The CDR3 sequence is 16 residues long. The V and J ends lost 6 bases and 10 bases, in that order; junction bases with no gene match: 18. The germline V gene has CDR1 SGHTA and CDR2 FQGTGA. The CDR3 coding sequence is TGTGCCAGCAGTCCTAGGGAGGGGCGCAGTTCGGGCGAGCAGTTCTTC. This gives the protein CASSPREGRSSGEQFF.

The chain couples TRBV12-3 or TRBV12-4 to TRBJ2-4, with D possibly matching TRBD1 (6 bases). This CDR3 comprises 15 residues. The V and J ends lost 6 bases and 7 bases respectively, with 19 bases between them. The DNA for the CDR3 is TGTGCCAGCAGCTTAACACAGGGATTGGATAACATTCAGTACTTC. This sequence encodes CASSLTQGLDNIQYF.

J is TRBJ2-6 and V is TRBV30, with D possibly TRBD2 on 5 matching bases. CDR3 length: 17 amino acids. V gave up 2 bases and J gave up 0 bases, with 14 bases separating them. Looked up from germline, CDR1 is GTSNPN and CDR2 is SVGIG (reference sequence). In DNA form, the CDR3 reads TGTGCCTGGAGTACTAGAGGACTTAACTCTGGGGCCAACGTCCTGACTTTC. It is translated as CAWSTRGLNSGANVLTF. Using reference TRBV30 and TRBJ2-6 for the parts outside the CDR3, the full variable domain is SQTIHQWPATLVQPVGSPLSLECTVEGTSNPNLYWYRQAAGRGLQLLFYSVGIGQISSEVPQNLSASRPQDRQFILSSKKLLLSDSGFYLCAWSTRGLNSGANVLTFGAGSRLTVL.

The gene calls are TRBV5-1 and TRBJ2-7; 9 nucleotides line up with TRBD1. Germline CDR1 and CDR2: SGHRS and YFSETQ. The ends lost 5 bases at V and 2 bases at J; junction bases unmatched: 8. The CDR3 length is 15 residues. In DNA, the CDR3 is TGCGCCAGCAGTGCCACAGGGGGCGCAGCCTACGAGCAGTACTTC. It is translated as CASSATGGAAYEQYF.

The chain carries TRBV11-1 and TRBJ2-1; 9 bases agree with TRBD2. The length of the CDR3 is 17 residues. Per germline, CDR1 SGHAT and CDR2 FQDESV (reference sequence). The junction had 14 bases not matched to a gene; V was cut back by 4 bases and J by 7 bases. Written as DNA, the CDR3 is TGTGCCAGCAGCTCGACCCCACGGCGGGGGGGGGTAAATGAGCAGTTCTTC. Translation gives CASSSTPRRGGVNEQFF.

The chain combines TRBV28 with TRBJ2-7; TRBD1 aligns across 9 bases. The ends lost 5 bases at V and 4 bases at J; junction bases unmatched: 3. This CDR3 comprises 13 residues. The germline gives CDR1 MDHEN, CDR2 SYDVKM. In DNA, the CDR3 is TGTGCCAGCAGTACGGGACAGGGTTACGAGCAGTACTTC. Translated, it gives CASSTGQGYEQYF.

As for this clonotype: The junction differs from germline at one of its ends, possibly a read error. This chain connects TRBV9 to TRBJ2-5; a weak D match, TRBD2 (5 bases). The germline CDR1 and CDR2 sequences are SGDLS and YYNGEE. CDR3 length: 16 residues. CDR3 amino acids: CASSVEGSRKGETQYF. The CDR3 DNA reads TGTGCCAGTAGCGTAGAGGGTAGCAGGAAAGGGGAGACCCAGTACTTC.

The V gene is TRBV6-2 or TRBV6-3, the J gene TRBJ2-7, with D possibly being TRBD2 (5 bases). Trimming stripped 0 bases from V and 0 bases from J, with 15 bases between. The CDR3 is 17 amino acids. The germline V gene encodes CDR1 MNHEY and CDR2 SVGEGT. CDR3 amino acids: CASSYSEGRSPSYEQYF. As DNA, the CDR3 is TGTGCCAGCAGTTACTCAGAGGGCAGGTCCCCCTCCTACGAGCAGTACTTC.

This clonotype was counted a single time. V and J are TRBV20-1 and TRBJ2-7; 8 bases map to TRBD1. The germline V gene has CDR1 DFQATT and CDR2 SNEGSKA (reference sequence). With 4 bases clipped from V and 4 bases from J, the junction kept 12 bases outside the gene matches. The CDR3 is 15 amino acids. DNA of the CDR3: TGCAGTGCTACAAAGGCAGGACAGGGTGTTTACGAGCAGTACTTC. It codes for CSATKAGQGVYEQYF.

The chain couples TRBV20-1 to TRBJ2-3; 10 nucleotides align to TRBD2. The CDR3 runs to 14 residues. The V and J ends lost 6 bases and 1 base, in that order; junction bases with no gene match: 4. In germline, CDR1 is DFQATT, CDR2 SNEGSKA (reference sequence). CDR3 in amino acids: CSAIAGGGTDTQYF. In DNA, the CDR3 is TGCAGTGCCATAGCGGGGGGAGGCACAGATACGCAGTATTTT.

The chain links TRBV7-3 to TRBJ2-1, with D maybe TRBD2 (8 bases). Germline assignment: CDR1 SGHTA and CDR2 FQGTGA. V gave up 5 bases and J gave up 8 bases, with 19 bases separating them. The CDR3 runs to 15 residues. The CDR3 reads CASSAGTRGPDEQFF. The CDR3 DNA reads TGTGCCAGCAGCGCCGGGACTAGGGGGCCGGATGAGCAGTTCTTC.

The rearrangement joins TRBV20-1 to TRBJ2-5; 8 bases are shared with TRBD2. Germline assignment: CDR1 DFQATT and CDR2 SNEGSKA (reference sequence). Trimming took 3 bases from V and 5 from J; bases not matched to a gene: 8. The CDR3 is 14 residues long. The CDR3 nucleotides read TGCAGTGCTAGGCGGACTAGCCCGGGTGAGACCCAGTACTTC. This encodes CSARRTSPGETQYF.

This sequence joins TRBV20-1 and TRBJ2-4; possible D gene TRBD1, 5 bases. Matching the DNA end better, TRBJ2-7 makes the J call doubtful. The CDR3 loop spans 13 amino acids. Germline V gene data show CDR1 as DFQATT and CDR2 as SNEGSKA (reference sequence). The CDR3 coding sequence is TGCAGTGCTAGTGGGGTGACAGACTACGAGCAGTACTTC. Amino acid sequence: CSASGVTDYEQYF.

The chain is built from TRBV6-5 and TRBJ1-1; no clear D. Per germline, CDR1 MNHEY and CDR2 SVGAGI. Between the trimmed V and J ends, which lost 0 bases and 0 bases, there was a span of 5 bases. The CDR3 covers 14 residues. The CDR3 loop reads CASSYSRVNTEAFF. DNA for the CDR3: TGTGCCAGCAGTTACTCGAGAGTGAACACTGAAGCTTTCTTT.

The chain recombines TRBV20-1 with TRBJ2-5; no firm D call. The CDR3 spans 13 residues. CDR1 is DFQATT and CDR2 is SNEGSKA in the germline V gene (reference sequence). Trimming removed 5 bases from V and 5 bases from J, with 15 bases in between. This CDR3 is CSAPAGPPETQYF. The CDR3 DNA sequence: TGCAGTGCTCCGGCCGGACCCCCGGAGACCCAGTACTTC.

This clonotype was seen a few times. A read error may account for a junction end that differs from germline. The chain recombines TRBV20-1 with TRBJ2-4; D is perhaps TRBD1 or TRBD2 (5 bases each). The J call is in doubt because the DNA end fits TRBJ2-7 better. CDR1 DFQATT and CDR2 SNEGSKA come from the germline V gene (reference sequence). The CDR3 has 13 amino acids. The chain's CDR3 is CSPRDPLIYEQYF. As DNA, the CDR3 is TGCAGTCCTAGGGACCCCCTCATCTACGAGCAGTACTTC.

On this clonotype: Since a much larger clone is just one base distant, this may be a read error. This rearrangement joins TRBV20-1 to TRBJ2-7; D unresolved. CDR1 is DFQATT and CDR2 is SNEGSKA in the germline V gene (reference sequence). The ends were cut back, 1 base at V and 7 bases at J, with 17 bases in the middle. The CDR3 has 14 amino acids. The CDR3 nucleotides read TGCAGTGCTAGAGTCCTCACCTCCTACAATGAGCAGTACTTC. It specifies CSARVLTSYNEQYF.

This chain joins TRBV27 and TRBJ2-1; D is ambiguous. Germline V gene lookup returns CDR1 MNHEY and CDR2 SMNVEV (reference sequence). The CDR3 loop spans 12 amino acids. V was pared by 5 bases and J by 12 bases, with 14 bases between. DNA of the CDR3: TGTGCCAGCAGTCCTTGGGCCGGTGGGCAGTTCTTC. It yields the protein CASSPWAGGQFF.

This clonotype was counted between two and nine times. The chain combines TRBV3-1 with TRBJ1-2; 8 bases line up with TRBD1. The J segment lost 8 bases and the V segment lost 4 bases, leaving 9 bases of the junction unmatched. CDR1 is LGHDT and CDR2 is YNNKEL in the germline V gene (reference sequence). The CDR3 loop spans 14 amino acids. As DNA, the CDR3 is TGTGCCAGCAGCCGAAACGCAGGGGGCGACGGCTACACCTTC. Translated, it gives CASSRNAGGDGYTF.